This TCR beta chain was sequenced during a study of Ad26.COV2.S vaccination and SARS-CoV-2 variants. Overall study context: Ad26.COV2.S given intramuscularly, once or twice 56 days apart. Regarding the study as a whole: Once vaccination had occurred, spike-specific CD8+ and CD4+ T cell responses reportedly showed substantial breadth. Those who received vaccine or placebo ended up with similar non-spike TCR breadth.

Libraries were prepared by immunoSEQ multiplex PCR; TCRdb keeps only in-frame clonotypes and omits some of them. The sample has 300,000 to 400,000 clones, about 85% seen once. This clone was observed a handful of times. The antigen remains unidentified. Trimming took off 3 bases at V and 1 base at J, with 6 bases between the two ends. Germline V gene lookup returns CDR1 SGHNT and CDR2 YENEEA. The CDR3 totals 13 residues. Stated treatment: some 20 received Ad26.COV2.S at low or high dose, single or two shots; roughly 5 received placebo; per-sample allocation not given. Collection of samples fell on day 63 after the first vaccine or placebo injection. A Boston donor was an adult aged 18-55 years.

The sequence came from a person between 18 and 60 years old who received the Ad26.COV2.S COVID-19 vaccine or a placebo. The material sequenced was peripheral blood, taken in a trial of Ad26.COV2.S vaccine versus placebo. The chain links TRBV11-3 to TRBJ1-1; D remains ambiguous. This CDR3 reads CASSFQQNTEAFF. The CDR3 DNA is TGTGCCAGCAGCTTCCAACAGAACACTGAAGCTTTCTTT.